The 6 T cell receptor beta chains in this list originate from one sample, sequenced in a study of blood T cell repertoires in COVID-19. Only in-frame clones appear in the TCRdb table, and some are missing; sequencing was by immunoSEQ multiplex PCR. The sample lists just over 250,000 clones, approximately 90% occurring once. Material for sequencing was peripheral blood. The receptors come from a man between 60 and 75 years old who had recovered from COVID-19.

This clone was picked up one time. Distinct nucleotide sequences in the sample also encode this CDR3. The J gene is TRBJ1-6, the V gene TRBV7-9; maybe TRBD1 (5 bases). Germline V CDR1 and CDR2: SEHNR, FQNEAQ (reference sequence). The CDR3 is made up of 12 amino acids. V was shortened by 3 bases and J by 9 bases, with 6 bases between the two germline ends. The CDR3 sequence: CASSLGGSPLHF. For the CDR3, the DNA is TGTGCCAGCAGCTTGGGGGGTTCACCCCTCCACTTT.

This rearrangement joins TRBV11-2 to TRBJ2-1; 7 nucleotides line up with TRBD1. Trimming cost V 0 bases and J 5 bases; bases outside gene matches: 4. The CDR3 contains 15 residues. Germline loops: CDR1 SGHAT, CDR2 FQNNGV. CDR3 protein: CASSLEGQEDNEQFF. Here the CDR3 DNA reads TGTGCCAGCAGCTTAGAAGGACAGGAAGACAATGAGCAGTTCTTC.

The V and J genes are TRBV9 and TRBJ1-1; 7 bases map to TRBD1. The V gene end was trimmed by 4 bases and the J gene end by 8 bases; junction bases not matched to a gene: 8. This CDR3 has 13 residues. The germline CDR1 and CDR2 sequences are SGDLS and YYNGEE. The CDR3: CASSPGTVREAFF. CDR3 DNA: TGTGCCAGCAGCCCAGGGACAGTCAGAGAAGCTTTCTTT. Full variable domain (outside the CDR3, taken from reference TRBV9 and TRBJ1-1): DSGVTQTPKHLITATGQRVTLRCSPRSGDLSVYWYQQSLDQGLQFLIQYYNGEERAKGNILERFSAQQFPDLHSELNLSSLELGDSALYFCASSPGTVREAFFGQGTRLTVV.

The chain uses TRBV4-2 and TRBJ1-3, with D possibly being TRBD1 (6 bases). CDR3 size: 13 residues. V dropped 6 bases and J dropped 4 bases, with 10 bases sitting between them. Germline V gene data show CDR1 as LGHNA and CDR2 as YNFKEQ. CDR3 sequence (DNA): TGTGCCAGCAGAACAGGGCCAGGAAACACCATATATTTT. Translating it yields CASRTGPGNTIYF.

The chain carries TRBV6-1 and TRBJ2-6; D remains ambiguous. Germline V gene sequence: CDR1 MNHNS, CDR2 SASEGT. Trimming took 3 bases from V and 0 from J, leaving 21 bases between them. The CDR3 consists of 20 residues. CDR3 bases: TGTGCCAGCAGTGACAGGTCTCCCGCCCGCCAAAGCTCTGGGGCCAACGTCCTGACTTTC. This encodes CASSDRSPARQSSGANVLTF.

This sequence joins TRBV5-5 and TRBJ1-1; maybe TRBD1 (6 bases). This CDR3 has 14 amino acids. CDR1 and CDR2 (germline): SGHKS, YYEKEE (reference sequence). V lost 3 bases, J lost 1 base, and 10 bases lay in between. CDR3 region: CASSWPGQNTEAFF. CDR3 sequence (DNA): TGTGCCAGCAGCTGGCCGGGACAGAACACTGAAGCTTTCTTT.